The text below deals with one T cell receptor (beta chain). The sample's time point: blood 2 weeks post-SBRT. The treatment is: 15 Gy SBRT to primary tumor, nephrectomy 4 weeks later. These data come from a study of radiation and T cells in renal cell carcinoma. The table came from immunoSEQ multiplex PCR; TCRdb's copy has only in-frame clones and leaves some out. Among about 130,000 clones listed, 85% to 90% were seen once. Germline V gene data show CDR1 as DFQATT and CDR2 as SNEGSKA (reference sequence). The CDR3 runs to 11 residues. The V gene lost 1 base and the J gene lost 6 bases, with 6 bases spanning the gap.

V is TRBV20-1 and J is TRBJ1-1; D is unclear. The TCR originated in an older woman with renal cell carcinoma. The sequencing here drew on blood, taken from a patient whose treatment included radiotherapy and nephrectomy. DNA of the CDR3: TGCAGTGCTAGAGGTACGGCTGAAGCTTTCTTT. Amino acid sequence: CSARGTAEAFF.